The rows below give T cell receptor beta chains drawn from one sample of a study of CD8+ T cells in alopecia areata. Measured with immunoSEQ multiplex PCR; TCRdb has only the in-frame clones, and not every one. The table shows about 69,000 clones, with 55% to 75% occurring only once. Specimen: CD8+ T cells sorted from blood, collected at week 0. The receptors were sampled from a human donor with alopecia areata. Each CDR3 is given with its conserved first and last residue.

j_gene: TRBJ1-6; v_gene: TRBV7-2; CDR3aa: CASSQGEDGSSPLHF
j_gene: TRBJ2-4; v_gene: TRBV4-3; CDR3aa: CASSQDRTLAKNIQYF
j_gene: TRBJ2-3; v_gene: TRBV2; CDR3aa: CASNDRGESTDTQYF
j_gene: TRBJ1-1; v_gene: TRBV7-8; CDR3aa: CASSLYRGADTEAFF
j_gene: TRBJ1-1; v_gene: TRBV4-1; CDR3aa: CASSQEREGAAEAFF
j_gene: TRBJ2-1; v_gene: TRBV27; CDR3aa: CASSLSAGGYYNEQFF
j_gene: TRBJ2-1; v_gene: TRBV4-1; CDR3aa: CASQMGVRSSYNEQFF
j_gene: TRBJ2-5; v_gene: TRBV23-1; CDR3aa: CASSQNIVQGPWQETQYF
j_gene: TRBJ2-2; v_gene: TRBV28; CDR3aa: CASSFPGSVTGELFF
j_gene: TRBJ2-1; v_gene: TRBV27; CDR3aa: CASSLSGQSSYNEQFF
j_gene: TRBJ2-7; v_gene: TRBV30; CDR3aa: CAWRTSGSYEQYF
j_gene: TRBJ2-7; v_gene: TRBV29-1; CDR3aa: CSVEGRRDSPYEQYF
j_gene: TRBJ1-1; v_gene: TRBV27; CDR3aa: CASSLSGYRMGTEAFF
j_gene: TRBJ1-2; v_gene: TRBV11-2; CDR3aa: CASSLVTQHGYTF
j_gene: TRBJ2-1; v_gene: TRBV5-4; CDR3aa: CASRPLVAGGHNEQFF
j_gene: TRBJ2-1; v_gene: TRBV7-6; CDR3aa: CASSSSDEQFF
j_gene: TRBJ1-5; v_gene: TRBV29-1; CDR3aa: CSVDGQGDGPQHF
j_gene: TRBJ2-3; v_gene: TRBV5-1; CDR3aa: CARVSMDTDTQYF
j_gene: TRBJ2-5; v_gene: TRBV9; CDR3aa: CASSVDDGETQYF
j_gene: TRBJ1-1; v_gene: TRBV28; CDR3aa: CASSSGFEAFF
j_gene: TRBJ2-1; v_gene: TRBV7-2; CDR3aa: CASTPSGGGNEQFF
j_gene: TRBJ2-7; v_gene: TRBV27; CDR3aa: CASSLATAPSYEQYF
j_gene: TRBJ2-7; v_gene: TRBV29-1; CDR3aa: CSVEGDRSDYEQYF
j_gene: TRBJ2-3; v_gene: TRBV5-1; CDR3aa: CASSLTPHHGDTDTQYF
j_gene: TRBJ2-7; v_gene: TRBV13; CDR3aa: CASSPLAYEQYF
j_gene: TRBJ2-1; v_gene: TRBV27; CDR3aa: CASSLGFTSEQFF
j_gene: TRBJ2-1; v_gene: TRBV4-3; CDR3aa: CASSQDRGGGNEQFF
j_gene: TRBJ2-7; v_gene: TRBV4-3; CDR3aa: CASSQFANYEQYF
j_gene: TRBJ2-2; v_gene: TRBV4-3; CDR3aa: CASSPDPTGMGGELFF
j_gene: TRBJ2-2; v_gene: TRBV28; CDR3aa: CASSNNRELFF
j_gene: TRBJ2-6; v_gene: TRBV30; CDR3aa: CAWSAAGAGANVLTF
j_gene: TRBJ2-1; v_gene: TRBV4-3; CDR3aa: CASSQDPDSSYNEQFF
j_gene: TRBJ2-2; v_gene: TRBV5-1; CDR3aa: CASSLVSGGTYTGELFF
j_gene: TRBJ2-3; v_gene: TRBV6-4; CDR3aa: CASSETSGDTDTQYF
j_gene: TRBJ2-5; v_gene: TRBV6-4; CDR3aa: CASSAIAGDQETQYF
j_gene: TRBJ1-2; v_gene: TRBV9; CDR3aa: CASSVDWGPGADGYTF
j_gene: TRBJ1-2; v_gene: TRBV29-1; CDR3aa: CSVEDTYDYGYTF
j_gene: TRBJ1-1; v_gene: TRBV27; CDR3aa: CASMGGLNTEAFF
j_gene: TRBJ2-7; v_gene: TRBV29-1; CDR3aa: CSVTTGISYEQYF
j_gene: TRBJ1-2; v_gene: TRBV4-1; CDR3aa: CASSQESREIGYTF